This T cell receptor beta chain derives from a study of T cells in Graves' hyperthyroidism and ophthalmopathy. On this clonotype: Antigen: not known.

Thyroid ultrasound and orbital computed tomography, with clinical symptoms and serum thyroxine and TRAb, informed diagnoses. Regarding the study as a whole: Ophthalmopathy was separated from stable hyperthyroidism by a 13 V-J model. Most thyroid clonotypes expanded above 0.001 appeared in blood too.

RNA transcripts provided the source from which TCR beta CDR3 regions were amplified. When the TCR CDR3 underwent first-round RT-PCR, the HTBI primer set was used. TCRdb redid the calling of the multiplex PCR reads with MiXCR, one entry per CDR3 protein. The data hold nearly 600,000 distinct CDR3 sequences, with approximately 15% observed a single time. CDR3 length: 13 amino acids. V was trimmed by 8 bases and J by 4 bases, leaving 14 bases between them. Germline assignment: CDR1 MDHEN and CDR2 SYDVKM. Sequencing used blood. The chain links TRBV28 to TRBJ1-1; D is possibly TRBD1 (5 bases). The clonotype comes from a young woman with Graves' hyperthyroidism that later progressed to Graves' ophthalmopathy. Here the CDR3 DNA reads TGTGCCAGCTCCCAGGGCTCGCGCACTGAAGCTTTCTTT. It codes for CASSQGSRTEAFF.